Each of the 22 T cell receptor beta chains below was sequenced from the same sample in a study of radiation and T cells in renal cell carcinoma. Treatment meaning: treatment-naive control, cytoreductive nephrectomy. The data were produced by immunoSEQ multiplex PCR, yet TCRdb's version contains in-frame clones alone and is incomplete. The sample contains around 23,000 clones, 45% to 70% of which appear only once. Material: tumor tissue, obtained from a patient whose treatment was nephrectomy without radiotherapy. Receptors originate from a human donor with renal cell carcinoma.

DNA for the CDR3: TGTGCCAGCAGCTTAGGGGTTTCCCTTAATCAGCCCCAGCATTTT. As protein: CASSLGVSLNQPQHF. The chain links TRBV7-9 to TRBJ1-5; D remains ambiguous. Germline V gives CDR1 SEHNR, CDR2 FQNEAQ (reference sequence). Trimming left V 1 base short and J 4 bases short, with 11 bases between. The CDR3 length is 15 residues.

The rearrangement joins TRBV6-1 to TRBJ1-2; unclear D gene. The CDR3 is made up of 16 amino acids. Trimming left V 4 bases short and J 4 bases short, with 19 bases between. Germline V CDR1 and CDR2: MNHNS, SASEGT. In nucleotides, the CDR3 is TGTGCCAGCAGTGGGCGAACGGTTCGTAGTGGCTATGGCTACACCTTC. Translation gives CASSGRTVRSGYGYTF.

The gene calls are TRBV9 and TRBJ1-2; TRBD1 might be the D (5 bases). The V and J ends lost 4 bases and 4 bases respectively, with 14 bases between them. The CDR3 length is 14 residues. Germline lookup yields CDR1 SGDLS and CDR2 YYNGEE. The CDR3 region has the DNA TGTGCCAGCAGCCCGGGGGACCCCTCCTATGGCTACACCTTC. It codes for CASSPGDPSYGYTF.

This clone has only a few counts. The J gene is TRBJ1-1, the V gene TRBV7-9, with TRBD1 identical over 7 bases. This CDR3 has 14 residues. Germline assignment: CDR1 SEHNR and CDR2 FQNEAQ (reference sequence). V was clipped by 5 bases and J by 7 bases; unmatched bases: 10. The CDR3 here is CASSRGTVNGEAFF. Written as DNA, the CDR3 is TGTGCCAGCAGCCGAGGGACAGTTAATGGTGAAGCTTTCTTT.

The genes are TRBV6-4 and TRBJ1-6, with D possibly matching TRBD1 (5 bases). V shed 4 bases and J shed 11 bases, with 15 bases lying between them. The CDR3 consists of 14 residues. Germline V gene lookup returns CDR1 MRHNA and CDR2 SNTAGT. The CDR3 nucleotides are TGTGCCAGCAGTGCGCGGGACTCCGGGACACCCCTCCACTTT. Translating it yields CASSARDSGTPLHF.

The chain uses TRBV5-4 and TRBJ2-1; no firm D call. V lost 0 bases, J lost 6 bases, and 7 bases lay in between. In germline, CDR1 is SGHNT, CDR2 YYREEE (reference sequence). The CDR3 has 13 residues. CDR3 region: CASSLGPFNEQFF. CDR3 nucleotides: TGTGCCAGCAGCTTGGGCCCCTTCAATGAGCAGTTCTTC.

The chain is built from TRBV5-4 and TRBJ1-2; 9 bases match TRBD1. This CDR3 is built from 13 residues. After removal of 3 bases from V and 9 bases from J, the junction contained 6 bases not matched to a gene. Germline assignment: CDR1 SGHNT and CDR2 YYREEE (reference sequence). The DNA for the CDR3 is TGTGCCAGCAGCTCGGGGACAGGGCGGAGCTACACCTTC. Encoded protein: CASSSGTGRSYTF.

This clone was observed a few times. In DNA form, the CDR3 reads TGTGCCAGCTCACGCCAAACAGACGCTTTCTTT. It is translated as CASSRQTDAFF. The J gene is TRBJ1-1, the V gene TRBV18; no reliable D call. Germline loops: CDR1 KGHSH, CDR2 LQKENI. This CDR3 spans 11 amino acids. Trimming removed 4 bases from V and 11 bases from J, with 11 bases in between.

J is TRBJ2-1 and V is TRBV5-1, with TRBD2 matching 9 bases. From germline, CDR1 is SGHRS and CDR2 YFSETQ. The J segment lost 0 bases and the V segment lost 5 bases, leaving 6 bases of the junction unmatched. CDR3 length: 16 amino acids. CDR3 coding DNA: TGCGCCAGCAGTCACCTAGCGGGGAGCTCCTACAATGAGCAGTTCTTC. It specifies CASSHLAGSSYNEQFF.

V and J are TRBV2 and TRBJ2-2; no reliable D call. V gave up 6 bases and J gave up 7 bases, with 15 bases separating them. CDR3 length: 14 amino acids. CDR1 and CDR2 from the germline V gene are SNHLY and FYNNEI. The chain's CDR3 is CASSGSAMGGELFF. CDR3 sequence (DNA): TGTGCCAGCAGCGGATCCGCTATGGGCGGGGAGCTGTTTTTT.

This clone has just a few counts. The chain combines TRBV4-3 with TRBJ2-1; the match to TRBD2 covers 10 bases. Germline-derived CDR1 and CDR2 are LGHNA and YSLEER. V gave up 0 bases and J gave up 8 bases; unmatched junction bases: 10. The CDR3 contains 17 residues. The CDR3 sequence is CASSQDRLAGLADEQFF. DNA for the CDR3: TGCGCCAGCAGCCAAGATCGACTAGCGGGTTTAGCGGATGAGCAGTTCTTC.

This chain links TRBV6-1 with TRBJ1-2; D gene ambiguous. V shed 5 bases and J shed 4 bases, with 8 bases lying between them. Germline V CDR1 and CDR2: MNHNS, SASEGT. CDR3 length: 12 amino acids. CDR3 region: CASSTRPYGYTF. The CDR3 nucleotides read TGTGCCAGCAGTACAAGACCCTATGGCTACACCTTC.

CDR3 in amino acids: CASSSPSGGAYNEQFF. CDR3 coding DNA: TGTGCCAGCAGCTCCCCAAGCGGGGGCGCCTACAATGAGCAGTTCTTC. The chain employs TRBV5-6 and TRBJ2-1; 8 bases are shared with TRBD2. Looked up from germline, CDR1 is SGHDT and CDR2 is YYEEEE. The CDR3 is 16 residues long. V was pared by 3 bases and J by 2 bases, with 7 bases of the junction left unmatched.

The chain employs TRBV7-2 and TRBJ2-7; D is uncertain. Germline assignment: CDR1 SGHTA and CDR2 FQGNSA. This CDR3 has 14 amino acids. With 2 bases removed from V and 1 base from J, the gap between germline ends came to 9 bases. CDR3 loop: CASSLRAPSYEQYF. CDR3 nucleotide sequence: TGTGCCAGCAGCTTAAGGGCGCCTTCCTACGAGCAGTACTTC. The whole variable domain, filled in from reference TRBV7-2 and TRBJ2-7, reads GAGVSQSPSNKVTEKGKDVELRCDPISGHTALYWYRQSLGQGLEFLIYFQGNSAPDKSGLPSDRFSAERTGGSVSTLTIQRTQQEDSAVYLCASSLRAPSYEQYFGPGTRLTVT.

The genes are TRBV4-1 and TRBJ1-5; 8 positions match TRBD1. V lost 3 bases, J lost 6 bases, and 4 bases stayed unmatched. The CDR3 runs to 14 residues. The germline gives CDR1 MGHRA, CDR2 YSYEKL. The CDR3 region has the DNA TGCGCCAGCAGCCAGGCAGGGGGCGGTCAGCCCCAGCATTTT. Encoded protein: CASSQAGGGQPQHF.

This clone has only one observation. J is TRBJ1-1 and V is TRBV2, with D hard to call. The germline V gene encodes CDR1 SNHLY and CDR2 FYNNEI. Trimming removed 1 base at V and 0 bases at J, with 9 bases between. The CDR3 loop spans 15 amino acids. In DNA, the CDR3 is TGTGCCAGCAGTGAAGAGGGTACGATGAACACTGAAGCTTTCTTT. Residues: CASSEEGTMNTEAFF. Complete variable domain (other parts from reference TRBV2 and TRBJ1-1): EPEVTQTPSHQVTQMGQEVILRCVPISNHLYFYWYRQILGQKVEFLVSFYNNEISEKSEIFDDQFSVERPDGSNFTLKIRSTKLEDSAMYFCASSEEGTMNTEAFFGQGTRLTVV.

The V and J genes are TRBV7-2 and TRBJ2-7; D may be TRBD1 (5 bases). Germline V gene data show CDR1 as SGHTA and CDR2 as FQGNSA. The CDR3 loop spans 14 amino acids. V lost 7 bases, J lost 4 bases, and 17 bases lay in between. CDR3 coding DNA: TGTGCCAGCACCGGAAGTGGTCAGGGATACGAGCAGTACTTC. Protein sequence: CASTGSGQGYEQYF. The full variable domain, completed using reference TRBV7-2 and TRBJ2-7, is GAGVSQSPSNKVTEKGKDVELRCDPISGHTALYWYRQSLGQGLEFLIYFQGNSAPDKSGLPSDRFSAERTGGSVSTLTIQRTQQEDSAVYLCASTGSGQGYEQYFGPGTRLTVT.

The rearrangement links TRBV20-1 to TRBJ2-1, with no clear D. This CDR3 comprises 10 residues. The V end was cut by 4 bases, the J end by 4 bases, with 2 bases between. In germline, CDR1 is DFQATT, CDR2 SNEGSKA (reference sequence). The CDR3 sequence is CSAKYNEQFF. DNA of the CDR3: TGCAGTGCTAAATACAATGAGCAGTTCTTC.

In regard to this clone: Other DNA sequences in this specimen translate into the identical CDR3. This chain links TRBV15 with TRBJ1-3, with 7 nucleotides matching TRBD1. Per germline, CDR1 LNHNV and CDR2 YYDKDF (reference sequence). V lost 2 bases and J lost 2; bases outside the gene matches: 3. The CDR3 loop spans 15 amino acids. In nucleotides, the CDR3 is TGTGCCACCAGCAGAAGACAGGGAACTGGAAACACCATATATTTT. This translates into CATSRRQGTGNTIYF.

The CDR3 sequence: CASSAPGGGTKKLYGYTF. CDR3 DNA: TGTGCCAGTAGTGCTCCCGGGGGGGGGACGAAAAAACTCTATGGCTACACCTTC. The V call is TRBV19, the J call TRBJ1-2, with a tentative D call TRBD1 (5 bases). Germline V gene lookup returns CDR1 LNHDA and CDR2 SQIVND (reference sequence). Trimming left V 5 bases short and J 4 bases short, with 26 bases between. The CDR3 runs 18 residues.

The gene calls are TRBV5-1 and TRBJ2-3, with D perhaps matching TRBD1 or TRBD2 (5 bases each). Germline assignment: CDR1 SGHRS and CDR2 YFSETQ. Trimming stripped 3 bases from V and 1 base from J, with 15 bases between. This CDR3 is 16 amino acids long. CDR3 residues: CASSSAASGRTDTQYF. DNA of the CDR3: TGCGCCAGCAGCTCCGCCGCCTCGGGGCGCACAGATACGCAGTATTTT.

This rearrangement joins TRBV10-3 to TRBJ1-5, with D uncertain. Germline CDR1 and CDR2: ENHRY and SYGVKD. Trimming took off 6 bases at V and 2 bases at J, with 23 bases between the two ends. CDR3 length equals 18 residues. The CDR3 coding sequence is TGTGCCATCAGCAAAACGATGGGAGGACCCGGCGGCAATCAGCCCCAGCATTTT. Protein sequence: CAISKTMGGPGGNQPQHF.